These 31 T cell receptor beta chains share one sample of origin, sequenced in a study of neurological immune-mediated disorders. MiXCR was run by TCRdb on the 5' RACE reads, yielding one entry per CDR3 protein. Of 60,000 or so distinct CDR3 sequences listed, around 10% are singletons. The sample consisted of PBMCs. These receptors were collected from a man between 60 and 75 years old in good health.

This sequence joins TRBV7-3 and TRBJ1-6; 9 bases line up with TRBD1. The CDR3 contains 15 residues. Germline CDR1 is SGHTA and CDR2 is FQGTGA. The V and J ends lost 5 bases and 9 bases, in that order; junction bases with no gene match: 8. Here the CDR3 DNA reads TGTGCCAGCAGCACGGACAGGGGAACGGTTTCACCCCTCCACTTT. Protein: CASSTDRGTVSPLHF.

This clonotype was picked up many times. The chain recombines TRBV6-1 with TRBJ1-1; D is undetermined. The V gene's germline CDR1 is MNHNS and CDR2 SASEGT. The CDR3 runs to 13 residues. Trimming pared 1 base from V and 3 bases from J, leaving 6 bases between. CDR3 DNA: TGTGCCAGCAGTGAAGTGCTGGACACTGAAGCTTTCTTT. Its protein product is CASSEVLDTEAFF.

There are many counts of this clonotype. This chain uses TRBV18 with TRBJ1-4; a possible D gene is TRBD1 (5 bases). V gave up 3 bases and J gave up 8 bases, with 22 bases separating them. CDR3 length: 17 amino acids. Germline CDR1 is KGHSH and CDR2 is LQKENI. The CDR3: CASSPLSIRDQGEKLFF. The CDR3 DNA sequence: TGTGCCAGCTCACCGCTTAGTATCAGGGATCAAGGAGAAAAACTGTTTTTT.

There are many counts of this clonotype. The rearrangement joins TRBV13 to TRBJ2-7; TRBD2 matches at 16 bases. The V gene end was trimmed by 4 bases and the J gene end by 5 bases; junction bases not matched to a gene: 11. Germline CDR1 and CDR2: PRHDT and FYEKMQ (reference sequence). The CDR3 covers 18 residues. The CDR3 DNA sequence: TGTGCCAGCAGCTCCCCGGGACTAGCGGGGGGGCGGAGAGACGAGCAGTACTTC. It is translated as CASSSPGLAGGRRDEQYF.

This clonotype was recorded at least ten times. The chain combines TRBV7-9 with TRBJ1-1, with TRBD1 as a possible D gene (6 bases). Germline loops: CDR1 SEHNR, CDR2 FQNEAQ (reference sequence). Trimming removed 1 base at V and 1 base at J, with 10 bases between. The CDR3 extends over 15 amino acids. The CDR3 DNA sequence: TGTGCCAGCAGCTTAGAAGGGGGGGGGAACACTGAAGCTTTCTTT. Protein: CASSLEGGGNTEAFF.

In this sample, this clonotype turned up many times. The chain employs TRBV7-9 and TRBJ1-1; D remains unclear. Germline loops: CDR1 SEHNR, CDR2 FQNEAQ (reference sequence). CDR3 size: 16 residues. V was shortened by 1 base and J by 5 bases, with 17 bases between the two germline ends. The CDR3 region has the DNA TGTGCCAGCAGCTTAGATCCGGGCCAAGCGGGAACTGAAGCTTTCTTT. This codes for CASSLDPGQAGTEAFF. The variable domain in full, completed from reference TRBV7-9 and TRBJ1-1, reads DTGVSQNPRHKITKRGQNVTFRCDPISEHNRLYWYRQTLGQGPEFLTYFQNEAQLEKSRLLSDRFSAERPKGSFSTLEIQRTEQGDSAMYLCASSLDPGQAGTEAFFGQGTRLTVV.

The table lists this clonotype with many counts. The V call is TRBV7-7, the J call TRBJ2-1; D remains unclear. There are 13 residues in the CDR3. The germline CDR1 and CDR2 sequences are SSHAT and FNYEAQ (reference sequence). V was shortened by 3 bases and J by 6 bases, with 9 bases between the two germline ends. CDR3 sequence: CASSFRISNEQFF. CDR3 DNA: TGTGCCAGCAGCTTTAGGATCTCCAATGAGCAGTTCTTC.

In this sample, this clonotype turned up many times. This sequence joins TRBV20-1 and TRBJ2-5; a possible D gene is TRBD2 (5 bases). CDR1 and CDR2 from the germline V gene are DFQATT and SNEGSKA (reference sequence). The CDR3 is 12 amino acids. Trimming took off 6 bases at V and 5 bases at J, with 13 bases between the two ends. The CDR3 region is CSAPAGGETQYF. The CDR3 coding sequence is TGCAGTGCCCCAGCAGGCGGGGAGACCCAGTACTTC.

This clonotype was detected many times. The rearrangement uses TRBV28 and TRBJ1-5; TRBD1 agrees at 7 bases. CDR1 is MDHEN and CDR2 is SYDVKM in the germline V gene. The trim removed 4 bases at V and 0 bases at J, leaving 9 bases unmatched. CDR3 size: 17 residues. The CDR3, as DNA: TGTGCCAGCAGTTACTTGGGACAGACAGCTAGCAATCAGCCCCAGCATTTT. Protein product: CASSYLGQTASNQPQHF. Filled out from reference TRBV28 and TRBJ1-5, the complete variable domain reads DVKVTQSSRYLVKRTGEKVFLECVQDMDHENMFWYRQDPGLGLRLIYFSYDVKMKEKGDIPEGYSVSREKKERFSLILESASTNQTSMYLCASSYLGQTASNQPQHFGDGTRLSIL.

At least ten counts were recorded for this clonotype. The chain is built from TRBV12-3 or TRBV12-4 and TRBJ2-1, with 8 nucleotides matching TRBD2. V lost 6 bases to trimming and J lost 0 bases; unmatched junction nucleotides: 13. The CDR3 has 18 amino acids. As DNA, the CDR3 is TGTGCCAGCAGGCAATACCGACTAGCGAACCCCTCCTACAATGAGCAGTTCTTC. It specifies CASRQYRLANPSYNEQFF.

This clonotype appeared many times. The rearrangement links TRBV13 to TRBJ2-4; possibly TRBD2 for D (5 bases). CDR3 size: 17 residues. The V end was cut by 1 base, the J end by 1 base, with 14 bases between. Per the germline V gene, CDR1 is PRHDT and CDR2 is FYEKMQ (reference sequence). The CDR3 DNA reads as TGTGCCAGCAGCTTAGCCGGGGTGGGCAGGGCCAAAAACATTCAGTACTTC. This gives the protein CASSLAGVGRAKNIQYF.

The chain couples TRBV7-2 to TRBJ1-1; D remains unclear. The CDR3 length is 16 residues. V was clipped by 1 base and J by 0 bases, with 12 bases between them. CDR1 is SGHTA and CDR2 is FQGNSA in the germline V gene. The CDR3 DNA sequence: TGTGCCAGCAGCTTAGGGCAAGGGTCCCTGAACACTGAAGCTTTCTTT. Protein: CASSLGQGSLNTEAFF.

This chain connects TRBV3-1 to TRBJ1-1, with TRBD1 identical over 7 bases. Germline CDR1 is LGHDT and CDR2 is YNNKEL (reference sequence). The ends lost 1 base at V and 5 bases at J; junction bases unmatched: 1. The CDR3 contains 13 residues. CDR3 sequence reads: CASSQGRGTEAFF. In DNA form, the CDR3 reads TGTGCCAGCAGCCAAGGCAGGGGGACTGAAGCTTTCTTT.

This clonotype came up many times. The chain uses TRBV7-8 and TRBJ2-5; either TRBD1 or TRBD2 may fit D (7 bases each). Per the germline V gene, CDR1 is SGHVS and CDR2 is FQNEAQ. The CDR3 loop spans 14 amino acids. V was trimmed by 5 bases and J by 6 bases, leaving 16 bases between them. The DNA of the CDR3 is TGTGCCAGCAGCCCAGGGGGGGCCCAGAAGACCCAGTACTTC. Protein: CASSPGGAQKTQYF. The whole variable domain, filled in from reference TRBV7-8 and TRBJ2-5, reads GAGVSQSPRYKVAKRGQDVALRCDPISGHVSLFWYQQALGQGPEFLTYFQNEAQLDKSGLPSDRFFAERPEGSVSTLKIQRTQQEDSAVYLCASSPGGAQKTQYFGPGTRLLVL.

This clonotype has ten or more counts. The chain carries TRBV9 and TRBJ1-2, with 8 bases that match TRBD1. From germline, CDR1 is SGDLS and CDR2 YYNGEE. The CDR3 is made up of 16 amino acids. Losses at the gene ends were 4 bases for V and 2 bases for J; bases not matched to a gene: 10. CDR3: CASSPTVGQGNYGYTF. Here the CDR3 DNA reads TGTGCCAGCAGCCCGACCGTTGGACAGGGAAACTATGGCTACACCTTC. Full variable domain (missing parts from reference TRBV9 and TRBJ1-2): DSGVTQTPKHLITATGQRVTLRCSPRSGDLSVYWYQQSLDQGLQFLIQYYNGEERAKGNILERFSAQQFPDLHSELNLSSLELGDSALYFCASSPTVGQGNYGYTFGSGTRLTVV.

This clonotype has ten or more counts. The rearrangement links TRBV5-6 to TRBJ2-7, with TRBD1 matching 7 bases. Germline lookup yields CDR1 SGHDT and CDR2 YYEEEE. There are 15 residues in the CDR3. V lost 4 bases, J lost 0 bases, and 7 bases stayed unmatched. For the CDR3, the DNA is TGTGCCAGCAGCCCCGGACAGGATAGCTCCTACGAGCAGTACTTC. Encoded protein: CASSPGQDSSYEQYF.

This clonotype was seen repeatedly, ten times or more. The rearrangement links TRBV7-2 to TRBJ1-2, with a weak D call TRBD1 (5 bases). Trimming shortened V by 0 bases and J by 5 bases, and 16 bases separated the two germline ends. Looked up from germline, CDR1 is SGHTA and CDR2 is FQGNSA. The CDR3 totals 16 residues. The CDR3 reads CASSLAYSRGPYGYTF. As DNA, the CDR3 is TGTGCCAGCAGCTTAGCCTATTCTCGGGGACCTTATGGCTACACCTTC. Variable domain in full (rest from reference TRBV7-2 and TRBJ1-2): GAGVSQSPSNKVTEKGKDVELRCDPISGHTALYWYRQSLGQGLEFLIYFQGNSAPDKSGLPSDRFSAERTGGSVSTLTIQRTQQEDSAVYLCASSLAYSRGPYGYTFGSGTRLTVV.

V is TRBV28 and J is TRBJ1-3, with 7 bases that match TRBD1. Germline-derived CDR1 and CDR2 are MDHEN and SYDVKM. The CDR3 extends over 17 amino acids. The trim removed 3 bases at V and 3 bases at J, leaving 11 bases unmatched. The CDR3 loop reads CASSLVLQGGFGNTIYF. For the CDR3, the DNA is TGTGCCAGCAGTTTGGTGCTCCAGGGGGGTTTTGGAAACACCATATATTTT.

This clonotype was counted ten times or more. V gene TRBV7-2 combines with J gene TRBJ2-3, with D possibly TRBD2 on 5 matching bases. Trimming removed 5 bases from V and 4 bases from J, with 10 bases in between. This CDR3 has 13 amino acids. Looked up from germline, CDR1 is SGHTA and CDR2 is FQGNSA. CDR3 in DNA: TGTGCCAGCAGCCTACTGGAGGCAGATACGCAGTATTTT. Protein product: CASSLLEADTQYF.

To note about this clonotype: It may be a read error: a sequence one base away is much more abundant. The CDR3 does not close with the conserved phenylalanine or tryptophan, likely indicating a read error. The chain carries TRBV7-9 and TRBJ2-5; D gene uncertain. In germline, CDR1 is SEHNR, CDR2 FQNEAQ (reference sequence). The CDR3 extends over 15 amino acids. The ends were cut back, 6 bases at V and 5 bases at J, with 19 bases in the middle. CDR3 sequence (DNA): TGTGCCAGCAGAGCCCTCGATGGCACCAGGGAGACCCAGTACTCC. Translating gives CASRALDGTRETQYS.

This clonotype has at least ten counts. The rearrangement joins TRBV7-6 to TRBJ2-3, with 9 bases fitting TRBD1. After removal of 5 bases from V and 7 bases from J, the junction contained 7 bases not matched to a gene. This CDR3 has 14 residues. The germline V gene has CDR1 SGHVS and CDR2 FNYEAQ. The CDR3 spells CASSQGQGLYTQYF. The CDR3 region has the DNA TGTGCCAGCAGCCAGGGACAGGGTCTCTATACGCAGTATTTT.

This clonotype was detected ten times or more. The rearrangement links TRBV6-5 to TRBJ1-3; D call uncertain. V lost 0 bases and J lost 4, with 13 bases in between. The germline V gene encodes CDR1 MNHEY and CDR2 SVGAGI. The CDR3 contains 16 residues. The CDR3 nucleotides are TGTGCCAGCAGTTACTCTTCCGCGGCGGGAGGAAACACCATATATTTT. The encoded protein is CASSYSSAAGGNTIYF.

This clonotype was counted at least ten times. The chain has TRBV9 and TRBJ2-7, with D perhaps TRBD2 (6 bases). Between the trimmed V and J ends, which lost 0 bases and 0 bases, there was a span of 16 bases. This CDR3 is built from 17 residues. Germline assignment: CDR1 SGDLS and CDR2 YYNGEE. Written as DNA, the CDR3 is TGTGCCAGCAGCGTAGAAATCCGGGGGATTCCCTCCTACGAGCAGTACTTC. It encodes CASSVEIRGIPSYEQYF.

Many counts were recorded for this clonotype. Here the CDR3 DNA reads TGCGCCAGCAGCCAAGATTTGACTAGCGGGGCAACTTTCTACGAGCAGTACTTC. This translates into CASSQDLTSGATFYEQYF. V is TRBV4-3 and J is TRBJ2-7, with 11 bases fitting TRBD2. Germline assignment: CDR1 LGHNA and CDR2 YSLEER. This CDR3 has 18 residues. Losses at the gene ends were 0 bases for V and 3 bases for J; bases not matched to a gene: 10.

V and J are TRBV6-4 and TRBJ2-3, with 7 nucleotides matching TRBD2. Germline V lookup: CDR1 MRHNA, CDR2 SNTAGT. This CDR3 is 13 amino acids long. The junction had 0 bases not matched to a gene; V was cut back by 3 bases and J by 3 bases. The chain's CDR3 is CASSERGTDTQYF. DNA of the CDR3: TGTGCCAGCAGTGAGCGGGGGACAGATACGCAGTATTTT.

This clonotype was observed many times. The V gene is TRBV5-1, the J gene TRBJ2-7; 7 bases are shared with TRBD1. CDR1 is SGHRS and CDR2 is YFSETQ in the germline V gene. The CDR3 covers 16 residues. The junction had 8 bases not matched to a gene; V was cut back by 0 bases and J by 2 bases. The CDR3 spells CASSLEPTGNAYEQYF. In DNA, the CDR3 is TGCGCCAGCAGCTTGGAACCGACAGGGAATGCCTACGAGCAGTACTTC.

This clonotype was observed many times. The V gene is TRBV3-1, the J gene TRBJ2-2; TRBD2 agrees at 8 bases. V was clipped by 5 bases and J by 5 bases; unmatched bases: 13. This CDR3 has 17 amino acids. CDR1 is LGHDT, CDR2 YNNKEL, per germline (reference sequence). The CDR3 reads CASSVIVAGTGTGELFF. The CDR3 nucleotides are TGTGCCAGCAGCGTTATCGTAGCGGGGACGGGGACCGGGGAGCTGTTTTTT.

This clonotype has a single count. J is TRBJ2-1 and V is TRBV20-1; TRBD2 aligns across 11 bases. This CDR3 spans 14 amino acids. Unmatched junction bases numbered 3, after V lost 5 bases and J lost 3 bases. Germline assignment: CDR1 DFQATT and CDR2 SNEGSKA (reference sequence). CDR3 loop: CSAPGLADYNEQFF. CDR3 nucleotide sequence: TGCAGTGCTCCGGGACTAGCGGACTACAATGAGCAGTTCTTC.

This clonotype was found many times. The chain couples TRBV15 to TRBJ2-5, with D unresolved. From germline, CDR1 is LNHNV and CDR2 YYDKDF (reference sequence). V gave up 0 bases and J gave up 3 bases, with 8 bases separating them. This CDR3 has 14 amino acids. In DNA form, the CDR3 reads TGTGCCACCAGCAGAGATTATAACGAAGAGACCCAGTACTTC. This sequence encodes CATSRDYNEETQYF. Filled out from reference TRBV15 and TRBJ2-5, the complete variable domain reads DAMVIQNPRYQVTQFGKPVTLSCSQTLNHNVMYWYQQKSSQAPKLLFHYYDKDFNNEADTPDNFQSRRPNTSFCFLDIRSPGLGDTAMYLCATSRDYNEETQYFGPGTRLLVL.

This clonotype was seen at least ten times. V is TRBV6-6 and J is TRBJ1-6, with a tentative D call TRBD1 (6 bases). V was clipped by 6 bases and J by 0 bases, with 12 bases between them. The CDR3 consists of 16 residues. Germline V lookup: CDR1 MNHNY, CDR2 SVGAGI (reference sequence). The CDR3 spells CASRGAESSYNSPLHF. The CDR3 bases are TGTGCCAGCAGGGGGGCGGAGAGCTCCTATAATTCACCCCTCCACTTT.

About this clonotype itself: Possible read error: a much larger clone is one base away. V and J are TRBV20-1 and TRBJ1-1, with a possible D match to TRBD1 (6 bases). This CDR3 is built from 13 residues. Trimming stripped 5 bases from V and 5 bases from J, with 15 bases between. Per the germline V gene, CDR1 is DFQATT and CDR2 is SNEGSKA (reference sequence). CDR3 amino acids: CSAGVPGVTEAFF. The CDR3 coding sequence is TGCAGTGCTGGGGTCCCAGGGGTTACTGAAGCTTTCTTT.